This TCR beta chain derives from a study of OX40 agonist ivuxolimab in advanced cancers. Study-level findings and limits: Clonal expansion by week 6 occurred in CD4+ and CD8+ blood T cells (at 0.1 to 3.0 mg/kg). In the 0.1-3.0 mg/kg groups, partial responders showed among the lowest expansion.

V lost 6 bases to trimming and J lost 3 bases; unmatched junction nucleotides: 3. CDR1 WSHSY and CDR2 SAAADI come from the germline V gene. The CDR3 totals 13 residues. Clones were sequenced by immunoSEQ multiplex PCR, and TCRdb holds only the in-frame ones, with some missing. The repertoire holds 90,000 to 100,000 clones, approximately 85% seen once, with about 4.1% in the top ten. Concerning this clone: Its antigen remains unidentified.

This receptor was taken from an adult with an advanced solid tumor such as melanoma, head and neck, liver or kidney cancer. The chain joins TRBV10-2 to TRBJ2-7, with 9 bases identical to TRBD1. The starting material was CD4+ or CD8+ T cells sorted from blood, obtained in a trial of the OX40 agonist ivuxolimab. This CDR3 reads CASRGTGIYEQYF. CDR3 in DNA: TGCGCCAGCAGGGGGACAGGGATCTACGAGCAGTACTTC.